A selection of T cell receptor beta chains follows, all from one sample in a study of T-cell reconstitution after alpha-beta-depleted transplantation in children. Each CDR3 protein gets one entry after TCRdb re-called the PCR reads with MiXCR. This sample has about 510,000 distinct CDR3 sequences; over 10% occur once, and the top ten carry roughly 15%. The sample consisted of PBMCs, mostly from graft donor cells, taken 180 days after TCRalphabeta/CD19-depleted stem cell transplant. The receptors originated from a female patient between 2 and 15 years old who had a stem cell transplant for aplastic anemia, so the T cells may come from the graft donor. The CDR3 runs from the conserved cysteine through the conserved F or W. Fields, in order: J gene, D gene, V gene, clone size, CDR3 length, CDR3 DNA, CDR3 protein. The D gene is left open where the match is weak. Only part of the rows carry a size: once, few, many, or a class if the clone is expanded.

j_gene: TRBJ1-1
d_gene: TRBD1
v_gene: TRBV20-1
abundance: few
len: 15
CDR3nt: TGCAGTGCCCTGGGACAGGGGGTCATGAACACTGAAGCTTTCTTT
CDR3aa: CSALGQGVMNTEAFF

j_gene: TRBJ1-1
d_gene: -
v_gene: TRBV24-1
abundance: few
len: 15
CDR3nt: TGTGCCACCAGTGATGGGGGCAGGGAGCGCACTGAAGCTTTCTTT
CDR3aa: CATSDGGRERTEAFF

j_gene: TRBJ1-4
d_gene: -
v_gene: TRBV29-1
abundance: few
len: 15
CDR3nt: TGCAGCGTTGAAGAGCAGGGTACGTCTAATGAAAAACTGTTTTTT
CDR3aa: CSVEEQGTSNEKLFF

j_gene: TRBJ1-5
d_gene: -
v_gene: TRBV29-1
abundance: many
len: 13
CDR3nt: TGCAGCGTTGAGGGAGGGGCGGGTCAGCCCCAGCATTTT
CDR3aa: CSVEGGAGQPQHF

j_gene: TRBJ2-3
d_gene: TRBD2
v_gene: TRBV5-1
abundance: many
len: 17
CDR3nt: TGCGCCAGCAGCTTGGAGGCTAGCGGGAGTTTCACAGATACGCAGTATTTT
CDR3aa: CASSLEASGSFTDTQYF

j_gene: TRBJ1-2
d_gene: -
v_gene: TRBV24-1
abundance: -
len: 12
CDR3nt: TGTGCCACCAGTGAGCCACACTCTGGCTACACCTTC
CDR3aa: CATSEPHSGYTF

j_gene: TRBJ2-2
d_gene: TRBD2
v_gene: TRBV24-1
abundance: -
len: 17
CDR3nt: TGTGCCACCAGTGCCTCTAGCGGGAGGGCCGATACCGGGGAGCTGTTTTTT
CDR3aa: CATSASSGRADTGELFF

j_gene: TRBJ1-3
d_gene: TRBD1
v_gene: TRBV7-2
abundance: -
len: 15
CDR3nt: TGTGCCAGCAGCTTCAAGACAGGGGCTGGAAGCACCATATATTTT
CDR3aa: CASSFKTGAGSTIYF

j_gene: TRBJ1-2
d_gene: -
v_gene: TRBV6-2/TRBV6-3
abundance: few
len: 15
CDR3nt: TGTGCCAGCAGTTTCTTGGACAGCTCTAACTATGGCTACACCTTC
CDR3aa: CASSFLDSSNYGYTF

j_gene: TRBJ1-2
d_gene: -
v_gene: TRBV5-1
abundance: -
len: 15
CDR3nt: TGCGCCAGCAGCTTGGATGACGGCAGAGCCTATGGCTACACCTTC
CDR3aa: CASSLDDGRAYGYTF

j_gene: TRBJ2-2
d_gene: TRBD1
v_gene: TRBV19
abundance: -
len: 16
CDR3nt: TGTGCCAGTAGTCCCCGGGACAGGGTGAACACCGGGGAGCTGTTTTTT
CDR3aa: CASSPRDRVNTGELFF

j_gene: TRBJ1-1
d_gene: TRBD1
v_gene: TRBV12-3/TRBV12-4
abundance: -
len: 14
CDR3nt: TGTGCCAGCAGTTTAGGAGGGGGCGAGGATGAAGCTTTCTTT
CDR3aa: CASSLGGGEDEAFF

j_gene: TRBJ2-7
d_gene: -
v_gene: TRBV29-1
abundance: many
len: 13
CDR3nt: TGCAGCGTTGGCCGACTGAACTCCTACGAGCAGTACTTC
CDR3aa: CSVGRLNSYEQYF

j_gene: TRBJ2-2
d_gene: TRBD2
v_gene: TRBV15
abundance: -
len: 16
CDR3nt: TGTGCCACCAGGCGCGAGCTAGCGGGAGTAACCGGGGAGCTGTTTTTT
CDR3aa: CATRRELAGVTGELFF

j_gene: TRBJ2-1
d_gene: -
v_gene: TRBV4-3
abundance: many
len: 13
CDR3nt: TGCGCCAGCAGCCAAGGGTGGAGAGACGGGCAGTTCTTC
CDR3aa: CASSQGWRDGQFF

j_gene: TRBJ1-4
d_gene: TRBD1
v_gene: TRBV14
abundance: -
len: 14
CDR3nt: TGTGCCAGCAGCCGGACAGGGCATAATGAAAAACTGTTTTTT
CDR3aa: CASSRTGHNEKLFF

j_gene: TRBJ2-2
d_gene: -
v_gene: TRBV15
abundance: few
len: 15
CDR3nt: TGTGCCACCAGCAGATCCCTCCAGGGCCCCGGGGAGCTGTTTTTT
CDR3aa: CATSRSLQGPGELFF

j_gene: TRBJ2-3
d_gene: -
v_gene: TRBV7-9
abundance: -
len: 8
CDR3nt: TGTGGGGCAGATACGCAGTATTTT
CDR3aa: CGADTQYF

j_gene: TRBJ1-6
d_gene: TRBD1
v_gene: TRBV5-1
abundance: few
len: 15
CDR3nt: TGCGCCAGCAGCTTCTGGACAGGGGGCTACTCACCCCTCCACTTT
CDR3aa: CASSFWTGGYSPLHF

j_gene: TRBJ2-5
d_gene: -
v_gene: TRBV6-2/TRBV6-3
abundance: few
len: 16
CDR3nt: TGTGCCAGCAGTTACTCGCAGCGACAGATTTGGGAGACCCAGTACTTC
CDR3aa: CASSYSQRQIWETQYF

j_gene: TRBJ2-3
d_gene: TRBD2
v_gene: TRBV7-2
abundance: -
len: 16
CDR3nt: TGTGCCAGCAGCCTTGCCAGACTAGCGGGAGTAGATACGCAGTATTTT
CDR3aa: CASSLARLAGVDTQYF

j_gene: TRBJ1-1
d_gene: -
v_gene: TRBV19
abundance: -
len: 14
CDR3nt: TGTGCCAGTAGTAGCGGCAGCGTGAACACTGAAGCTTTCTTT
CDR3aa: CASSSGSVNTEAFF

j_gene: TRBJ2-7
d_gene: TRBD2
v_gene: TRBV29-1
abundance: many
len: 15
CDR3nt: TGCAGCGTGGCCTTTGGACTAGCGGGAGGCAACGAGCAGTACTTC
CDR3aa: CSVAFGLAGGNEQYF

j_gene: TRBJ2-1
d_gene: -
v_gene: TRBV6-2/TRBV6-3
abundance: -
len: 15
CDR3nt: TGTGCCAGCAGCCCAGGTCCAGGGAGTCTCAATGAGCAGTTCTTC
CDR3aa: CASSPGPGSLNEQFF

j_gene: TRBJ1-5
d_gene: TRBD1
v_gene: TRBV10-2
abundance: many
len: 13
CDR3nt: TGCGCCAGCAGCTGGACAGGTGATCAGCCCCAGCATTTT
CDR3aa: CASSWTGDQPQHF

j_gene: TRBJ1-2
d_gene: -
v_gene: TRBV20-1
abundance: -
len: 9
CDR3nt: TGCAGTGCTCCTATAGGCTACACCTTC
CDR3aa: CSAPIGYTF

j_gene: TRBJ1-3
d_gene: -
v_gene: TRBV3-1
abundance: -
len: 13
CDR3nt: TGTGCCAGCAGCCAAGCGTCTGGAAACACCATATATTTT
CDR3aa: CASSQASGNTIYF

j_gene: TRBJ1-2
d_gene: -
v_gene: TRBV12-3/TRBV12-4
abundance: -
len: 12
CDR3nt: TGTGCCAGCAGTTCTACGGTATTGCGGTACACCTTC
CDR3aa: CASSSTVLRYTF

j_gene: TRBJ2-1
d_gene: -
v_gene: TRBV11-2
abundance: few
len: 14
CDR3nt: TGTGCCAGCAGCTTTAAGCTCGAGAACGATGAGCAGTTCTTC
CDR3aa: CASSFKLENDEQFF

j_gene: TRBJ1-1
d_gene: -
v_gene: TRBV7-9
abundance: -
len: 14
CDR3nt: TGTGCCAGCAGCTTAGTCCAGGGGAACGCTGAAGCTTTCTTT
CDR3aa: CASSLVQGNAEAFF

j_gene: TRBJ2-1
d_gene: -
v_gene: TRBV15
abundance: few
len: 12
CDR3nt: TGTGCCACCAGCAGGCGAAGGGATGAGCAGTTCTTC
CDR3aa: CATSRRRDEQFF

j_gene: TRBJ1-5
d_gene: TRBD1
v_gene: TRBV7-9
abundance: -
len: 16
CDR3nt: TGTGCCAGCAGCGCCGAAGGGACAGGACTCAATCAGCCCCAGCATTTT
CDR3aa: CASSAEGTGLNQPQHF

j_gene: TRBJ2-1
d_gene: TRBD2
v_gene: TRBV20-1
abundance: -
len: 16
CDR3nt: TGCAGTGCTAGGGGGAGTAGGACTAGCGCATTTAATGAGCAGTTCTTC
CDR3aa: CSARGSRTSAFNEQFF

j_gene: TRBJ2-5
d_gene: TRBD2
v_gene: TRBV20-1
abundance: -
len: 18
CDR3nt: TGCAGTGCTAGCGACTGGACTAGCGGCAACCTGATGCAGGAGACCCAGTACTTC
CDR3aa: CSASDWTSGNLMQETQYF

j_gene: TRBJ1-2
d_gene: TRBD1
v_gene: TRBV6-1
abundance: -
len: 18
CDR3nt: TGTGCCAGCAGTGAAGCGGGACAGGGCTCGGTCTTTAACTATGGCTACACCTTC
CDR3aa: CASSEAGQGSVFNYGYTF

j_gene: TRBJ2-1
d_gene: -
v_gene: TRBV11-3
abundance: -
len: 13
CDR3nt: TGTGCCAGCAGCTTAAACTATCCCTATGAGCAGTTCTTC
CDR3aa: CASSLNYPYEQFF

j_gene: TRBJ2-1
d_gene: -
v_gene: TRBV20-1
abundance: many
len: 16
CDR3nt: TGCAGTGCTAGAGATCCCCTCCTACTCAGGTACAATGAGCAGTTCTTC
CDR3aa: CSARDPLLLRYNEQFF

j_gene: TRBJ1-2
d_gene: -
v_gene: TRBV27
abundance: -
len: 14
CDR3nt: TGTGCGTCGGCAGGGGCCCAGTACGACTATGGCTACACCTTC
CDR3aa: CASAGAQYDYGYTF

j_gene: TRBJ2-6
d_gene: -
v_gene: TRBV4-3
abundance: -
len: 19
CDR3nt: TGCGCCAGCAGCCAAGCGTGGGACACGTTCCGCTCTGGGGCCAACGTCCTGACTTTC
CDR3aa: CASSQAWDTFRSGANVLTF

j_gene: TRBJ2-6
d_gene: TRBD1
v_gene: TRBV28
abundance: -
len: 18
CDR3nt: TGTGCCAGCAGTTTATGGTCAGGGGGAAGCTCTGGGGCCAACGTCCTGACTTTC
CDR3aa: CASSLWSGGSSGANVLTF

j_gene: TRBJ2-2
d_gene: -
v_gene: TRBV6-2/TRBV6-3
abundance: many
len: 15
CDR3nt: TGTGCCAGCAGTCGGGTAACAAGGAACACCGGGGAGCTGTTTTTT
CDR3aa: CASSRVTRNTGELFF

j_gene: TRBJ2-5
d_gene: -
v_gene: TRBV5-1
abundance: few
len: 17
CDR3nt: TGCGCCAGCAGCCCCGGGGTCGGGGCCGGCGTTGTAGAGACCCAGTACTTC
CDR3aa: CASSPGVGAGVVETQYF

j_gene: TRBJ2-2
d_gene: -
v_gene: TRBV5-1
abundance: many
len: 16
CDR3nt: TGCGCCAGCAGCTTGGGTTATAGGAGGGCCACCGGGGAGCTGTTTTTT
CDR3aa: CASSLGYRRATGELFF

j_gene: TRBJ2-1
d_gene: -
v_gene: TRBV20-1
abundance: -
len: 10
CDR3nt: TGCAGTGCTTTTTACAATGAGCAGTTCTTC
CDR3aa: CSAFYNEQFF

j_gene: TRBJ2-3
d_gene: -
v_gene: TRBV25-1
abundance: few
len: 17
CDR3nt: TGTGCCAGCAGTGAATATGGCGGCGCGGGCTTCACAGATACGCAGTATTTT
CDR3aa: CASSEYGGAGFTDTQYF

j_gene: TRBJ2-2
d_gene: TRBD2
v_gene: TRBV11-2
abundance: many
len: 18
CDR3nt: TGTGCCAGCAGCTTAGTTCGGCTAGCGGGCGGGAACACCGGGGAGCTGTTTTTT
CDR3aa: CASSLVRLAGGNTGELFF

j_gene: TRBJ2-7
d_gene: TRBD2
v_gene: TRBV6-5
abundance: many
len: 15
CDR3nt: TGTGCCAGCAGTTCCCGGACTAGCGCATGGACGGAGCAGTACTTC
CDR3aa: CASSSRTSAWTEQYF

j_gene: TRBJ2-1
d_gene: -
v_gene: TRBV5-1
abundance: -
len: 15
CDR3nt: TGCGCCAGCAGCTCGCAACCCGAAATCGTCAATGAGCAGTTCTTC
CDR3aa: CASSSQPEIVNEQFF

j_gene: TRBJ2-3
d_gene: TRBD2
v_gene: TRBV28
abundance: many
len: 15
CDR3nt: TGTGCCAGCAGTCTACTAGCGGGAGGCGCAGATACGCAGTATTTT
CDR3aa: CASSLLAGGADTQYF

j_gene: TRBJ2-1
d_gene: TRBD2
v_gene: TRBV4-3
abundance: -
len: 16
CDR3nt: TGCGCCAGCAGCCAAGATCTACGGGAGGGGCGCAATGAGCAGTTCTTC
CDR3aa: CASSQDLREGRNEQFF

j_gene: TRBJ2-7
d_gene: -
v_gene: TRBV7-2
abundance: -
len: 12
CDR3nt: TGTGCCAGCAGCTTAGTGGGTCTCGAGCAGTACTTC
CDR3aa: CASSLVGLEQYF

j_gene: TRBJ1-2
d_gene: -
v_gene: TRBV20-1
abundance: -
len: 12
CDR3nt: TGCAGTGCTACAGGGTTCCCTTATGGCTACACCTTC
CDR3aa: CSATGFPYGYTF

j_gene: TRBJ1-2
d_gene: TRBD1
v_gene: TRBV11-2
abundance: few
len: 15
CDR3nt: TGTGCCAGCAGCACACTGACAGGGCCCCAATATGGCTACACCTTC
CDR3aa: CASSTLTGPQYGYTF

j_gene: TRBJ1-4
d_gene: -
v_gene: TRBV11-2
abundance: -
len: 15
CDR3nt: TGTGCCAGCAGTGCCGCAGCATCAATGAGGGAAAAACTGTTTTTT
CDR3aa: CASSAAASMREKLFF

j_gene: TRBJ1-5
d_gene: -
v_gene: TRBV28
abundance: many
len: 16
CDR3nt: TGTGCCAGCAGTTTTCTCCGCAGGGGCGGCAATCAGCCCCAGCATTTT
CDR3aa: CASSFLRRGGNQPQHF